The subject of this entry is one T cell receptor beta chain. This entry is derived from a study of CD8+ T cells in alopecia areata. CDR3 size: 12 residues. Trimming pared 3 bases from V and 4 bases from J, leaving 10 bases between. Germline lookup yields CDR1 SQVTM and CDR2 ANQGSEA. After isolation, RNA underwent reverse transcription to generate cDNA as the sequencing template. Measured with immunoSEQ multiplex PCR; TCRdb has only the in-frame clones, and not every one. The table records 61,000 or so clones, 96% of them present only once. The TCR comes from a human donor with alopecia areata. The chain joins TRBV29-1 to TRBJ2-7; D is unresolved. Here the sequenced sample was CD8+ T cells sorted from blood, taken at week 0. CDR3 sequence reads: CSVETSPYEQYF. As DNA, the CDR3 is TGCAGCGTTGAGACTTCCCCTTACGAGCAGTACTTC.